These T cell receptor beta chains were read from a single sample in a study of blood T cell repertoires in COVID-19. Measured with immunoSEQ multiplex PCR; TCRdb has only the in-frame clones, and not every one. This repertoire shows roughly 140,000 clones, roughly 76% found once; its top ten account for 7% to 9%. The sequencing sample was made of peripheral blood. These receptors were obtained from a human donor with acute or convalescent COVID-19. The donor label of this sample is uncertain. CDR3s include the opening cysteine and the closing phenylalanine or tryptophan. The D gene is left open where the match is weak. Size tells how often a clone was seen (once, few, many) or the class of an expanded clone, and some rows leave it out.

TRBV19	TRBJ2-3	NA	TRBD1	CASSMSGGPFTDTQYF	TGTGCCAGTAGTATGTCAGGGGGACCTTTCACAGATACGCAGTATTTT
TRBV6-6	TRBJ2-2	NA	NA	CASRLSTVLSGELFF	TGTGCCAGCAGATTATCGACAGTTCTATCCGGGGAGCTGTTTTTT
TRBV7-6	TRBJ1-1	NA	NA	CASSLRVKGANTEAFF	TGTGCCAGCAGCTTACGAGTGAAAGGGGCTAACACTGAAGCTTTCTTT
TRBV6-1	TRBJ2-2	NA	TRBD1	CASSEPRTGAGELFF	TGTGCCAGCAGTGAACCCAGGACAGGGGCCGGGGAGCTGTTTTTT
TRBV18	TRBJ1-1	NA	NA	CASSPPRQYEAFF	TGTGCCAGCTCACCACCGAGGCAATATGAAGCTTTCTTT
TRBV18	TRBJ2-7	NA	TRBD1	CASSPRLAGGSYEQYF	TGTGCCAGCTCACCCCGGCTTGCAGGGGGATCCTACGAGCAGTACTTC
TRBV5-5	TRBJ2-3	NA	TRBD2	CASIAERGPFTDTQYF	TGTGCCAGCATCGCTGAGCGGGGGCCTTTCACAGATACGCAGTATTTT
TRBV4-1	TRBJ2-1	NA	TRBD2	CASSPGGRASNEQFF	TGCGCCAGCAGCCCGGGGGGACGGGCAAGCAATGAGCAGTTCTTC
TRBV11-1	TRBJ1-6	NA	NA	CASSFPGGSPLHF	TGTGCCAGCAGCTTCCCCGGGGGGTCACCCCTCCACTTT
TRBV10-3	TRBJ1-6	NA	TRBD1	CAISESTGGSPLHF	TGTGCCATCAGTGAGTCCACAGGGGGCTCACCCCTCCACTTT
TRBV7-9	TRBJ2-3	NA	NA	CASSLGWGGATDTQYF	TGTGCCAGCAGCTTGGGGTGGGGTGGGGCGACAGATACGCAGTATTTT
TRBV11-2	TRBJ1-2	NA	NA	CASSLEGGVYGYTF	TGTGCCAGCAGCTTAGAAGGCGGAGTCTATGGCTACACCTTC
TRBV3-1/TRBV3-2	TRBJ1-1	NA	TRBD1	CASSFSTGGRSTEAFF	TGTGCCAGCAGCTTCTCGACAGGGGGTCGTTCCACTGAAGCTTTCTTT
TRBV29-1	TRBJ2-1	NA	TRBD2	CSVEFTSGGPYNEQFF	TGCAGCGTTGAGTTCACTAGCGGGGGGCCTTACAATGAGCAGTTCTTC
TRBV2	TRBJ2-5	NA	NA	CASAPGRFPTQYF	TGTGCCAGCGCCCCTGGCAGATTTCCGACCCAGTACTTC
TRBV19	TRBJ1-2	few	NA	CAIRWRDGYTF	TGTGCCATCCGCTGGAGGGATGGCTACACCTTC
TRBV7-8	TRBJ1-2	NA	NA	CASSLYNYGYTF	TGTGCCAGCAGCCTTTATAACTATGGCTACACCTTC
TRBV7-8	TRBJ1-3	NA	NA	CASSLALQGGGNTIYF	TGTGCCAGCAGCTTAGCGCTTCAGGGAGGCGGAAACACCATATATTTT
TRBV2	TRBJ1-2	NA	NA	CASSVVLTANYGYTF	TGTGCCAGCAGTGTGGTACTTACAGCTAACTATGGCTACACCTTC
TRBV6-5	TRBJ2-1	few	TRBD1	CASSYQDRGRNEQFF	TGTGCCAGCAGTTATCAGGACAGGGGTAGAAATGAGCAGTTCTTC